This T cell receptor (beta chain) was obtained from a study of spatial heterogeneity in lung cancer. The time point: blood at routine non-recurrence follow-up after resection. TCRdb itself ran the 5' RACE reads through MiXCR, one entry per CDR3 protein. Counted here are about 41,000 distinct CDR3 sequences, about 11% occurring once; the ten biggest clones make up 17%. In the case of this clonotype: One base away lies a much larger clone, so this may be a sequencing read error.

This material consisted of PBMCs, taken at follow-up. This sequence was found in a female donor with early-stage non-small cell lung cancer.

CDR3 bases: TGTGCCAGCAGGCCGACTGGACGCGCAGATACGCAGTATTTT. Translation gives CASRPTGRADTQYF. The rearrangement uses TRBV2 and TRBJ2-3; D call uncertain. V lost 6 bases to trimming and J lost 4 bases, with 14 bases between them. CDR1 is SNHLY, CDR2 FYNNEI, per germline. The CDR3 sequence is 14 residues long.